A single sample is the source of the 10 T cell receptor beta chains below, sequenced in a study of shared clonotypes between healthy human individuals. Some clones are missing from TCRdb's copy, which holds only in-frame ones; the method was immunoSEQ multiplex PCR. The sample yields around 2,000,000 clones, under 95% seen once. Naive CD8 isolation took CD45RO-negative cells positively selected for CCR7 and excluded terminally differentiated effector memory CD45RA+ cells. The specimen sequenced was naive CD8+ T cells from PBMCs. Every receptor here comes from a man between 18 and 29 years old in good health. Some clones in this sample may be carry-over from other donors' samples.

This chain connects TRBV28 to TRBJ1-2; D may be TRBD1 (6 bases). Germline V lookup: CDR1 MDHEN, CDR2 SYDVKM. The V end was cut by 5 bases, the J end by 3 bases, with 16 bases between. This CDR3 spans 15 amino acids. The CDR3 DNA is TGTGCCAGCAGTGACACAGCGACAGGCCACTATGGCTACACCTTC. It translates to CASSDTATGHYGYTF.

The chain recombines TRBV28 with TRBJ2-7; no definite D call. Germline CDR1 is MDHEN and CDR2 is SYDVKM. The CDR3 contains 12 residues. Deletions cut 6 bases from V and 5 bases from J, with 11 bases between. CDR3 amino acids: CASRHTLNEQYF. CDR3 nucleotide sequence: TGTGCCAGCAGGCATACTCTGAACGAGCAGTACTTC.

The chain employs TRBV19 and TRBJ2-5; 7 bases map to TRBD2. Germline V CDR1 and CDR2: LNHDA, SQIVND (reference sequence). Trimming took 2 bases from V and 9 from J; bases not matched to a gene: 12. The CDR3 has 15 residues. Here the CDR3 DNA reads TGTGCCAGTAGTATAACTGGGAGGGGCCTTCCGGCCCAGTACTTC. The encoded protein is CASSITGRGLPAQYF.

This chain uses TRBV29-1 with TRBJ2-1, with 14 positions matching TRBD2. The CDR3 spans 19 residues. The germline CDR1 and CDR2 sequences are SQVTM and ANQGSEA. With V trimmed by 0 bases and J by 4 bases, 11 bases remained unmatched. Here the CDR3 reads CSVEEGGLAGVETYNEQFF. CDR3 DNA: TGCAGCGTTGAAGAGGGGGGACTAGCGGGAGTAGAAACATACAATGAGCAGTTCTTC.

This chain connects TRBV5-4 to TRBJ2-3; tentative D call: TRBD1 (6 bases). Trimming removed 3 bases at V and 11 bases at J, with 10 bases between. CDR1 and CDR2 from the germline V gene are SGHNT and YYREEE (reference sequence). The CDR3 consists of 11 residues. The CDR3 region is CASSSLGGQYF. The CDR3 DNA follows: TGTGCCAGCAGCTCGTTAGGGGGGCAGTATTTT.

With regard to this clone: A much larger clone sits a single nucleotide away, making a read error possible. Other DNA sequences in this sample translate to the same CDR3. The V gene is TRBV28, the J gene TRBJ2-7; D call uncertain. The V gene's germline CDR1 is MDHEN and CDR2 SYDVKM. V was clipped by 5 bases and J by 0 bases, with 5 bases between them. The CDR3 is made up of 12 amino acids. The DNA for the CDR3 is TGTGCCAGCAGTCAGAGCTCCTACGAGCAGTACTTC. It encodes CASSQSSYEQYF.

Comments on this clone: At the DNA level, this CDR3 is encoded by other sequences in the same sample as well. The CDR3 bases are TGTGCCAGCAGCTCGAGCTCCTACAATGAGCAGTTCTTC. It encodes CASSSSSYNEQFF. The chain carries TRBV7-9 and TRBJ2-1; D remains ambiguous. CDR3 length: 13 amino acids. Trimming cost V 4 bases and J 0 bases, with 4 bases left between them. Germline CDR1 and CDR2: SEHNR and FQNEAQ (reference sequence).

The rearrangement links TRBV29-1 to TRBJ2-3, with 7 bases fitting TRBD2. Germline CDR1 and CDR2: SQVTM and ANQGSEA. CDR3 size: 15 residues. The V and J ends lost 6 bases and 6 bases, in that order; junction bases with no gene match: 15. DNA for the CDR3: TGCAGCGTAGCTGGACTGGCGGGAGTCGGGGATACGCAGTATTTT. It encodes CSVAGLAGVGDTQYF.

As to this clone: This CDR3 is also generated by other DNA sequences in the sample. J is TRBJ2-7 and V is TRBV19, with D tentatively TRBD2 (6 bases). Germline V gene lookup returns CDR1 LNHDA and CDR2 SQIVND (reference sequence). V was shortened by 3 bases and J by 6 bases, with 12 bases between the two germline ends. The CDR3 is 13 residues long. The CDR3 is CASSIGGAREQYF. The CDR3 DNA sequence: TGTGCCAGTAGTATCGGGGGAGCTCGCGAGCAGTACTTC.

This clone was recorded once. The chain recombines TRBV6-5 with TRBJ2-7; D is ambiguous. Trimming took off 5 bases at V and 1 base at J, with 12 bases between the two ends. Germline lookup yields CDR1 MNHEY and CDR2 SVGAGI. The CDR3 covers 14 residues. As DNA, the CDR3 is TGTGCCAGCAGTCCATCCCGGGCATCCTACGAGCAGTACTTC. It is translated as CASSPSRASYEQYF.